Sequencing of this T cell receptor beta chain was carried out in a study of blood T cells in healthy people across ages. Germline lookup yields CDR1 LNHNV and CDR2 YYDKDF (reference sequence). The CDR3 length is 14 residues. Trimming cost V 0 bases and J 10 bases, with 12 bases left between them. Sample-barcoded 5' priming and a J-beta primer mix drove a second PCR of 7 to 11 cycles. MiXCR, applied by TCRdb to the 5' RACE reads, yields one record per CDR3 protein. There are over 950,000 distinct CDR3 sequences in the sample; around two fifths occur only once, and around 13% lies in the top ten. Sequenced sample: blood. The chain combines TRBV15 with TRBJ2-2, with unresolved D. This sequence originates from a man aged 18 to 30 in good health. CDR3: CATSREGRSEELFF. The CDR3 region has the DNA TGTGCCACCAGCAGAGAAGGACGGTCGGAGGAGCTGTTTTTT.